Shown below are 25 T cell receptor beta chains from a single sample sequenced in a study of blood T cells in healthy people across ages. Primers used in a second PCR of roughly 7 to 12 cycles were a sample-barcoded 5' primer and a J-beta primer mix. MiXCR was run by TCRdb on the 5' RACE reads, yielding one entry per CDR3 protein. The table includes 1.5 million to 2 million distinct CDR3 sequences, 40% to 55% detected once. Sequenced: blood. The receptor source for this set is a woman between 35 and 50 years old in good health.

J is TRBJ1-1 and V is TRBV7-2, with D possibly matching TRBD1 (5 bases). Germline V gene sequence: CDR1 SGHTA, CDR2 FQGNSA. The V end lost 0 bases, the J end lost 1 base, and 12 bases lay between the germline ends. The CDR3 consists of 16 residues. The CDR3 here is CASSLALLGTNTEAFF. The CDR3 coding sequence is TGTGCCAGCAGCTTAGCCCTTTTGGGGACGAACACTGAAGCTTTCTTT.

This clonotype was observed a handful of times. J is TRBJ1-4 and V is TRBV20-1, with D perhaps TRBD1 (6 bases). The CDR3 runs 12 residues. The germline V gene encodes CDR1 DFQATT and CDR2 SNEGSKA (reference sequence). With 0 bases removed from V and 10 bases from J, the gap between germline ends came to 9 bases. CDR3 amino acids: CSAREQGRKLFF. CDR3 bases: TGCAGTGCTAGAGAACAGGGTAGAAAACTGTTTTTT.

This sequence joins TRBV7-8 and TRBJ2-1; D not resolved. The V gene lost 4 bases and the J gene lost 3 bases, with 13 bases spanning the gap. Germline V lookup: CDR1 SGHVS, CDR2 FQNEAQ. The CDR3 consists of 15 residues. Here the CDR3 reads CASSSHLEFYNEQFF. In nucleotides, the CDR3 is TGTGCCAGCAGCTCCCACCTGGAGTTCTACAATGAGCAGTTCTTC. Using reference TRBV7-8 and TRBJ2-1 for the parts outside the CDR3, the full variable domain is GAGVSQSPRYKVAKRGQDVALRCDPISGHVSLFWYQQALGQGPEFLTYFQNEAQLDKSGLPSDRFFAERPEGSVSTLKIQRTQQEDSAVYLCASSSHLEFYNEQFFGPGTRLTVL.

This clonotype turned up a few times. The rearrangement joins TRBV6-2 or TRBV6-3 to TRBJ2-7; unclear D gene. This CDR3 is 11 amino acids long. Trimming shortened V by 6 bases and J by 6 bases, and 9 bases separated the two germline ends. The V gene's germline CDR1 is MNHEY and CDR2 SVGEGT. DNA for the CDR3: TGTGCCAGCAGCGACTTGGGCGAGCAGTACTTC. Its protein product is CASSDLGEQYF.

The chain has TRBV7-8 and TRBJ1-5; no clear D. The CDR3 loop spans 15 amino acids. With 5 bases removed from V and 4 bases from J, the gap between germline ends came to 15 bases. The germline gives CDR1 SGHVS, CDR2 FQNEAQ. CDR3 sequence: CASSPEREANQPQHF. The CDR3 coding sequence is TGTGCCAGCAGCCCCGAGCGGGAGGCAAATCAGCCCCAGCATTTT.

The V gene is TRBV15, the J gene TRBJ2-5, with D hard to call. The CDR3 is made up of 14 amino acids. V was shortened by 0 bases and J by 11 bases, with 16 bases between the two germline ends. Looked up from germline, CDR1 is LNHNV and CDR2 is YYDKDF (reference sequence). CDR3 residues: CATSRDRSKEEQYF. CDR3 bases: TGTGCCACCAGCAGAGATCGGTCAAAGGAAGAGCAGTACTTC.

The chain links TRBV4-3 to TRBJ1-6, with 10 bases identical to TRBD1. Trimming took 4 bases from V and 4 from J; bases not matched to a gene: 7. The CDR3 runs 17 residues. Germline V CDR1 and CDR2: LGHNA, YSLEER. The CDR3 DNA reads TGCGCCAGCAGCCCCGCCGGGACAGGGGCATATAATTCACCCCTCCACTTT. Its translation is CASSPAGTGAYNSPLHF.

The chain uses TRBV7-2 and TRBJ1-1; the D is unclear. V shed 0 bases and J shed 0 bases, with 8 bases lying between them. This CDR3 region has 15 residues. The germline CDR1 and CDR2 sequences are SGHTA and FQGNSA. The CDR3 DNA sequence: TGTGCCAGCAGCTTAGCGGGCAAGTTGAACACTGAAGCTTTCTTT. This translates into CASSLAGKLNTEAFF.

This clonotype was recorded once. The CDR3 DNA is TGTGCCAGCAGCTCCGGGACTAGCAAGAATGAGCAGTACTTC. Protein product: CASSSGTSKNEQYF. The chain carries TRBV9 and TRBJ2-7; TRBD2 agrees at 9 bases. The trim removed 4 bases at V and 7 bases at J, leaving 9 bases unmatched. Germline assignment: CDR1 SGDLS and CDR2 YYNGEE. This CDR3 is built from 14 residues.

This chain joins TRBV7-3 and TRBJ1-5, with D unclear. With 3 bases removed from V and 9 bases from J, the gap between germline ends came to 18 bases. This CDR3 is built from 15 residues. Germline values: CDR1 SGHTA, CDR2 FQGTGA. The CDR3 protein is CASSFPAIIVWPQHF. CDR3 nucleotide sequence: TGTGCCAGCAGCTTTCCAGCAATCATAGTCTGGCCCCAGCATTTT.

The chain carries TRBV2 and TRBJ2-7; TRBD1 matches at 11 bases. Judging by the DNA end, TRBJ2-5 fits better; the J call may be wrong. Germline V gene data show CDR1 as SNHLY and CDR2 as FYNNEI. CDR3 length: 15 residues. The CDR3 region has the DNA TGTGCCAGCAACCAGGACAGGGGGCGCGGGGAGACCCAGTACTTC. Translated: CASNQDRGRGETQYF.

This clonotype came up a few times. This chain joins TRBV4-2 and TRBJ2-1; D call uncertain. Germline V gene sequence: CDR1 LGHNA, CDR2 YNFKEQ. The CDR3 loop spans 13 amino acids. The V gene lost 2 bases and the J gene lost 7 bases, with 9 bases spanning the gap. The CDR3 sequence: CASSQFTSNEQFF. CDR3 DNA: TGTGCCAGCAGCCAATTCACTTCGAATGAGCAGTTCTTC.

This clonotype was counted only a few times. This chain connects TRBV4-3 to TRBJ1-4, with TRBD1 as a possible D gene (6 bases). Looked up from germline, CDR1 is LGHNA and CDR2 is YSLEER. CDR3 length equals 13 residues. Trimming cost V 4 bases and J 5 bases, with 8 bases left between them. The CDR3 reads CASSRDINEKLFF. In nucleotides, the CDR3 is TGCGCCAGCAGCCGGGACATAAATGAAAAACTGTTTTTT.

The chain joins TRBV4-1 to TRBJ2-1; D gene uncertain. Trimming cost V 4 bases and J 6 bases, with 10 bases left between them. The CDR3 runs 13 residues. The germline gives CDR1 MGHRA, CDR2 YSYEKL. For the CDR3, the DNA is TGCGCCAGCAGCCCCGGGTCCGCCAATGAGCAGTTCTTC. Its translation: CASSPGSANEQFF.

The chain carries TRBV20-1 and TRBJ2-7; 7 positions match TRBD2. Germline assignment: CDR1 DFQATT and CDR2 SNEGSKA (reference sequence). The CDR3 is 14 amino acids. With 6 bases clipped from V and 2 bases from J, the junction kept 10 bases outside the gene matches. The DNA for the CDR3 is TGCAGTGCACCCCGGGACTACCTAACCTACGAGCAGTACTTC. It encodes CSAPRDYLTYEQYF.

V and J are TRBV7-2 and TRBJ1-4, with 12 bases that match TRBD1. Germline trimming cut 5 bases from V and 8 bases from J; bases unmatched to any gene: 12. CDR1 and CDR2 from the germline V gene are SGHTA and FQGNSA. The CDR3 is 17 amino acids. The DNA of the CDR3 is TGTGCCAGCAGCCTATTAGGGACAGGGGGCGCGGGAGAAAAACTGTTTTTT. Its translation is CASSLLGTGGAGEKLFF.

This clonotype has a single count. The chain links TRBV20-1 to TRBJ1-1; no clear D. Germline V gene sequence: CDR1 DFQATT, CDR2 SNEGSKA (reference sequence). V dropped 3 bases and J dropped 1 base, with 9 bases sitting between them. The CDR3 consists of 13 residues. The CDR3 sequence: CSASGRTNTEAFF. The CDR3 bases are TGCAGTGCTAGCGGCAGGACGAACACTGAAGCTTTCTTT.

The J gene is TRBJ2-1, the V gene TRBV2, with 10 nucleotides matching TRBD2. With 3 bases clipped from V and 6 bases from J, the junction kept 8 bases outside the gene matches. The CDR3 is 16 residues long. Germline CDR1 reads SNHLY; CDR2 reads FYNNEI. The CDR3 nucleotides read TGTGCCAGCAGTGACAAAGCGGGGGGGCGCATCAATGAGCAGTTCTTC. Amino acid sequence: CASSDKAGGRINEQFF.

This chain uses TRBV3-1 with TRBJ2-1; TRBD2 matches at 10 bases. The germline V gene has CDR1 LGHDT and CDR2 YNNKEL (reference sequence). The CDR3 loop spans 17 amino acids. V lost 2 bases to trimming and J lost 6 bases; unmatched junction nucleotides: 10. In DNA form, the CDR3 reads TGTGCCAGCAGCCAAAACGGTCGGCTAGCGGGGGCCAATGAGCAGTTCTTC. This gives the protein CASSQNGRLAGANEQFF.

The gene calls are TRBV6-2 or TRBV6-3 and TRBJ1-2; D uncertain. V gave up 5 bases and J gave up 5 bases, with 12 bases separating them. The V gene's germline CDR1 is MNHEY and CDR2 SVGEGT. The CDR3 extends over 13 amino acids. The DNA of the CDR3 is TGTGCCAGCAGTAGGAGACAAGATTATGGCTACACCTTC. It translates to CASSRRQDYGYTF.

The chain carries TRBV25-1 and TRBJ2-5; D is uncertain. The ends were cut back, 7 bases at V and 4 bases at J, with 7 bases in the middle. In germline, CDR1 is MGHDK, CDR2 SYGVNS. This CDR3 spans 11 amino acids. This CDR3 is CASKGVETQYF. CDR3 coding DNA: TGTGCCAGCAAGGGCGTAGAGACCCAGTACTTC. The entire variable domain, with the rest obtained from reference TRBV25-1 and TRBJ2-5, is as follows: EADIYQTPRYLVIGTGKKITLECSQTMGHDKMYWYQQDPGMELHLIHYSYGVNSTEKGDLSSESTVSRIRTEHFPLTLESARPSHTSQYLCASKGVETQYFGPGTRLLVL.

J is TRBJ2-5 and V is TRBV12-3 or TRBV12-4; D unresolved. The better agreement between TRBJ2-7 and the DNA end casts doubt on the J call. This CDR3 contains 12 residues. The CDR3 bases are TGTGCCAGCAGTTTTGAGTGGTACGAGCAGTACTTC. Translating gives CASSFEWYEQYF.

The table lists this clonotype with a few counts. The chain couples TRBV9 to TRBJ1-2, with 12 bases identical to TRBD1. CDR1 and CDR2 (germline): SGDLS, YYNGEE. The V segment lost 7 bases and the J segment 4 bases; nucleotides outside the gene matches: 8. The CDR3 loop spans 15 amino acids. The CDR3 protein is CASEGQGAGSYGYTF. CDR3 DNA sequence: TGTGCCAGCGAGGGACAGGGGGCCGGTAGCTATGGCTACACCTTC.

This clonotype was seen just once. The rearrangement joins TRBV7-8 to TRBJ2-5; 9 bases agree with TRBD1. With 1 base clipped from V and 5 bases from J, the junction kept 5 bases outside the gene matches. This CDR3 is built from 15 residues. Looked up from germline, CDR1 is SGHVS and CDR2 is FQNEAQ. The CDR3: CASSLGGTGMETQYF. In DNA, the CDR3 is TGTGCCAGCAGCTTAGGCGGGACAGGGATGGAGACCCAGTACTTC.

The rearrangement uses TRBV14 and TRBJ2-7; the D gene is possibly TRBD2 (6 bases). Gene TRBJ2-5 matches the end of the DNA better, so the J call may be wrong. This CDR3 contains 15 residues. Germline V gives CDR1 SGHDN, CDR2 FVKESK. CDR3 DNA: TGTGCCAGCAGCCAAGAAATCGGGGGATGGGAGACCCAGTACTTC. Translated, it gives CASSQEIGGWETQYF.